This record concerns one TCR beta chain sequence. The CDR3 totals 12 residues. CDR1 is SGHDT, CDR2 YYEEEE, per germline. V lost 7 bases and J 4 bases, leaving 10 bases between the germline ends. Following extraction, RNA underwent reverse transcription to cDNA, which served as the sequencing template. Generated by immunoSEQ multiplex PCR, the TCRdb table keeps only in-frame clones and is missing some. The table lists 90,000 to 100,000 clones, less than 50% of them singletons. The entry originates in a study of CD8+ T cells in alopecia areata. Sequencing input: CD4+ T cells sorted from blood. This chain connects TRBV5-6 to TRBJ2-3, with D possibly called TRBD1 or TRBD2 (5 bases each). This TCR came from a human donor with alopecia areata. The chain's CDR3 is CASARGADTQYF. Here the CDR3 DNA reads TGTGCCAGCGCAAGGGGAGCAGATACGCAGTATTTT.